This passage covers 23 T cell receptor beta chains from one sample sequenced in a study of cytomegalovirus exposure and HLA in healthy donors. A multiplex PCR was run with 60 Vbeta primers and 13 Jbeta primers. The protocol was immunoSEQ multiplex PCR, while the TCRdb copy is restricted to in-frame clones and leaves out a portion. The sample includes about 160,000 clones, about 79% seen only once; the top ten take about 0.91%. The specimen sequenced was PBMCs. The receptors here all came from a woman between 50 and 59 years old in good health and CMV-seropositive.

The J gene is TRBJ2-1, the V gene TRBV4-1, with D maybe TRBD2 (6 bases). The CDR3 contains 15 residues. Germline loops: CDR1 MGHRA, CDR2 YSYEKL. V was pared by 1 base and J by 9 bases, with 16 bases between. The CDR3 DNA is TGCGCCAGCAGCCAAGTTGGGGGAGGTGGGGTTGAGCAGTTCTTC. Protein: CASSQVGGGGVEQFF.

The chain uses TRBV4-2 and TRBJ2-2; 9 positions match TRBD1. From germline, CDR1 is LGHNA and CDR2 YNFKEQ. The CDR3 loop spans 16 amino acids. The V and J ends lost 3 bases and 7 bases, in that order; junction bases with no gene match: 9. The CDR3 DNA reads as TGTGCCAGCAGCCAGTCAGCGGGACAGGGTAGCGGGGAGCTGTTTTTT. The encoded protein is CASSQSAGQGSGELFF.

V usage is TRBV11-2 and J usage is TRBJ1-4; perhaps TRBD1 as D (5 bases). From germline, CDR1 is SGHAT and CDR2 FQNNGV. V lost 5 bases to trimming and J lost 0 bases, with 10 bases between them. The CDR3 loop spans 15 amino acids. CDR3 sequence: CASSGGEATNEKLFF. CDR3 DNA sequence: TGTGCCAGCAGCGGGGGGGAGGCAACTAATGAAAAACTGTTTTTT.

The chain employs TRBV19 and TRBJ1-2; the D gene is possibly TRBD1 (5 bases). V was cut by 0 bases and J by 7 bases, with 12 bases left in between. The length of the CDR3 is 14 residues. Germline V gives CDR1 LNHDA, CDR2 SQIVND (reference sequence). DNA for the CDR3: TGTGCCAGTAGTATAGATGCGGGGCCGAGTGGCTACACCTTC. It is translated as CASSIDAGPSGYTF.

The J gene is TRBJ2-7, the V gene TRBV28; the D gene is possibly TRBD1 (6 bases). Germline-derived CDR1 and CDR2 are MDHEN and SYDVKM. Trimming removed 7 bases at V and 7 bases at J, with 17 bases between. This CDR3 is built from 13 residues. In DNA, the CDR3 is TGTGCCAGCACTCACAGGGCTTGGAAAGAGCAGTACTTC. Translated, it gives CASTHRAWKEQYF.

The V and J genes are TRBV11-2 and TRBJ1-5, with D maybe TRBD1 (5 bases). The CDR3 loop spans 16 amino acids. Trimming pared 5 bases from V and 1 base from J, leaving 15 bases between. CDR1 and CDR2 from the germline V gene are SGHAT and FQNNGV. DNA for the CDR3: TGTGCCAGCAGCCCCCCGGGAGGGGCGAGCAATCAGCCCCAGCATTTT. It is translated as CASSPPGGASNQPQHF.

The chain is built from TRBV6-1 and TRBJ1-5; no clear D. Germline-derived CDR1 and CDR2 are MNHNS and SASEGT. With 4 bases removed from V and 2 bases from J, the gap between germline ends came to 18 bases. The CDR3 is 17 amino acids. CDR3 loop: CASSGPAGGRRNQPQHF. CDR3 sequence (DNA): TGTGCCAGCAGTGGTCCGGCAGGCGGGCGTCGCAATCAGCCCCAGCATTTT.

This chain uses TRBV6-6 with TRBJ2-7, with D perhaps TRBD2 (5 bases). V gave up 6 bases and J gave up 0 bases, with 12 bases separating them. There are 14 residues in the CDR3. Germline-derived CDR1 and CDR2 are MNHNY and SVGAGI (reference sequence). CDR3 DNA sequence: TGTGCCAGCAGCTTCCGAGGGAGCTCCTACGAGCAGTACTTC. Residues: CASSFRGSSYEQYF.

The chain recombines TRBV10-1 with TRBJ2-3; TRBD1 agrees at 9 bases. With V trimmed by 5 bases and J by 5 bases, 8 bases remained unmatched. This CDR3 has 15 amino acids. Germline V gene data show CDR1 as WNHNN and CDR2 as SYGVQD (reference sequence). Here the CDR3 reads CASSPSGTGKDTQYF. CDR3 DNA sequence: TGCGCCAGCAGTCCATCCGGGACAGGGAAAGATACGCAGTATTTT.

This chain links TRBV7-8 with TRBJ2-7, with TRBD2 matching 9 bases. This CDR3 is built from 14 residues. J gave up 5 bases and V 5 bases, and 7 bases lay outside the gene matches. In germline, CDR1 is SGHVS, CDR2 FQNEAQ. CDR3 sequence: CASSPRTSVDEQYF. CDR3 bases: TGTGCCAGCAGCCCAAGGACTAGCGTGGACGAGCAGTACTTC.

The chain carries TRBV5-6 and TRBJ1-2; D perhaps matches TRBD1 (6 bases). CDR1 SGHDT and CDR2 YYEEEE come from the germline V gene. V dropped 0 bases and J dropped 6 bases, with 12 bases sitting between them. This CDR3 comprises 14 residues. The CDR3 DNA reads TGTGCCAGCAGCTTGGCCAACAGGGTACATGGCTACACCTTC. This sequence encodes CASSLANRVHGYTF.

The J gene is TRBJ2-7, the V gene TRBV9; 7 bases are shared with TRBD1. Germline assignment: CDR1 SGDLS and CDR2 YYNGEE. The V gene end was trimmed by 3 bases and the J gene end by 2 bases; junction bases not matched to a gene: 5. This CDR3 has 14 residues. CDR3 sequence (DNA): TGTGCCAGCAGCGGGGGACAGTCCACCTACGAGCAGTACTTC. Amino acid sequence: CASSGGQSTYEQYF.

This clone was observed a single time. The chain couples TRBV10-3 to TRBJ2-3, with 7 bases identical to TRBD2. CDR3 length: 15 residues. CDR1 is ENHRY, CDR2 SYGVKD, per germline. The junction had 9 bases not matched to a gene; V was cut back by 3 bases and J by 6 bases. The CDR3 coding sequence is TGTGCCATCAGTGAACCGGCGGGAGTGTTGGATACGCAGTATTTT. This sequence encodes CAISEPAGVLDTQYF.

This chain connects TRBV6-6 to TRBJ1-4; the D is unclear. Germline CDR1 is MNHNY and CDR2 is SVGAGI (reference sequence). V lost 5 bases, J lost 14 bases, and 15 bases lay in between. There are 12 residues in the CDR3. The CDR3 sequence: CASSPTGGILFF. The CDR3, as DNA: TGTGCCAGCAGTCCTACGGGAGGGATTCTGTTTTTT.

The chain joins TRBV7-9 to TRBJ2-3, with 12 nucleotides matching TRBD2. CDR3 size: 16 residues. Germline loops: CDR1 SEHNR, CDR2 FQNEAQ (reference sequence). Trimming cost V 10 bases and J 6 bases; bases outside gene matches: 14. The CDR3 loop reads CATKTTSGGAGDTQYF. CDR3 in DNA: TGTGCCACCAAGACGACTAGCGGGGGAGCCGGGGATACGCAGTATTTT. Based on the CDR3 plus reference TRBV7-9 and TRBJ2-3, the full variable domain is DTGVSQNPRHKITKRGQNVTFRCDPISEHNRLYWYRQTLGQGPEFLTYFQNEAQLEKSRLLSDRFSAERPKGSFSTLEIQRTEQGDSAMYLCATKTTSGGAGDTQYFGPGTRLTVL.

The gene calls are TRBV19 and TRBJ1-2, with 10 bases aligning to TRBD1. J gave up 7 bases and V 3 bases, and 2 bases lay outside the gene matches. The CDR3 totals 13 residues. Germline loops: CDR1 LNHDA, CDR2 SQIVND (reference sequence). Here the CDR3 reads CASSIRDRGGYTF. CDR3 nucleotide sequence: TGTGCCAGTAGTATCCGGGACAGGGGTGGCTACACCTTC.

V and J are TRBV10-3 and TRBJ1-1; 8 positions agree with TRBD1. CDR1 and CDR2 from the germline V gene are ENHRY and SYGVKD. The J segment lost 11 bases and the V segment lost 0 bases, leaving 8 bases of the junction unmatched. The length of the CDR3 is 14 residues. This CDR3 reads CAISESGGRGHAFF. In nucleotides, the CDR3 is TGTGCCATCAGTGAGTCTGGGGGCAGGGGGCATGCTTTCTTT.

J is TRBJ1-3 and V is TRBV28; no clear D. Germline CDR1 is MDHEN and CDR2 is SYDVKM. This CDR3 is 11 amino acids long. Trimming removed 6 bases at V and 5 bases at J, with 5 bases between. The DNA of the CDR3 is TGTGCCAGCAGCACAAGAAACACCATATATTTT. Translating it yields CASSTRNTIYF.

The chain links TRBV10-3 to TRBJ1-4; 7 positions match TRBD1. Germline V lookup: CDR1 ENHRY, CDR2 SYGVKD. V lost 2 bases, J lost 0 bases, and 3 bases stayed unmatched. The length of the CDR3 is 16 residues. The CDR3 loop is CAISERQGATNEKLFF. The CDR3 nucleotides are TGTGCCATCAGTGAGCGCCAGGGGGCAACTAATGAAAAACTGTTTTTT.

The rearrangement joins TRBV18 to TRBJ2-1; D is unclear. Germline CDR1 is KGHSH and CDR2 is LQKENI. Trimming shortened V by 1 base and J by 9 bases, and 7 bases separated the two germline ends. The CDR3 is made up of 12 amino acids. Written as DNA, the CDR3 is TGTGCCAGCTCACCACTCCGGAGTGAGCAGTTCTTC. Translating it yields CASSPLRSEQFF.

This sequence joins TRBV7-9 and TRBJ1-2; the match to TRBD1 covers 8 bases. Per germline, CDR1 SEHNR and CDR2 FQNEAQ (reference sequence). This CDR3 spans 15 amino acids. Losses at the gene ends were 5 bases for V and 0 bases for J; bases not matched to a gene: 5. CDR3 loop: CASSPGTGTNYGYTF. In DNA, the CDR3 is TGTGCCAGCAGCCCGGGGACAGGAACTAACTATGGCTACACCTTC.

CDR3 loop: CASSKGWAGDTGELFF. CDR3 nucleotide sequence: TGTGCCAGCAGCAAAGGTTGGGCAGGGGACACCGGGGAGCTGTTTTTT. The genes are TRBV21-1 and TRBJ2-2; TRBD1, as called in the table, went unchecked against the DNA. TRBV21-1 is deemed a pseudogene. This CDR3 is 16 amino acids long.

The V call is TRBV7-2, the J call TRBJ2-7; 7 bases map to TRBD2. CDR1 is SGHTA and CDR2 is FQGNSA in the germline V gene. The V gene end was trimmed by 1 base and the J gene end by 3 bases; junction bases not matched to a gene: 3. This CDR3 region has 14 residues. CDR3 protein: CASSLVSSGYEQYF. CDR3 in DNA: TGTGCCAGCAGCTTAGTTTCTAGCGGCTACGAGCAGTACTTC.